Following are 22 T cell receptor beta chains from one sample sequenced in a study of CD8 T cells in ankylosing spondylitis. Broader study findings: There was a TCR beta motif, made of eight highly homologous variants, that appeared characteristic of ankylosing spondylitis blood.

These TCRs are of unknown antigen specificity. TCRdb passed the 5' RACE reads through MiXCR, listing each CDR3 protein once. The data contain 450,000 to 550,000 distinct CDR3 sequences, under 5.5% of them singletons. Sequenced: blood, either unsorted or a sorted T cell fraction (not recorded which). These receptor sequences come from a male donor with ankylosing spondylitis.

This clonotype was observed at least ten times. In nucleotides, the CDR3 is TGTGCCAGCAGTTCCCGAAACCCATACCACGGGACAGCTTGGGGGGGCGAGCAGTACTTC. It encodes CASSSRNPYHGTAWGGEQYF. The chain carries TRBV6-2 or TRBV6-3 and TRBJ2-7, with D possibly being TRBD1 or TRBD2 (7 bases each). V lost 4 bases and J 6 bases, leaving 34 bases between the germline ends. The CDR3 has 20 amino acids. The germline V gene encodes CDR1 MNHEY and CDR2 SVGEGT.

V and J are TRBV6-2 or TRBV6-3 and TRBJ1-2; D not resolved. Trimming left V 2 bases short and J 8 bases short, with 18 bases between. Looked up from germline, CDR1 is MNHEY and CDR2 is SVGEGT. There are 15 residues in the CDR3. The CDR3 DNA reads TGTGCCAGCAGTTACCCTCCGGGTGGCTATTACGGCTACACCTTC. Amino acids: CASSYPPGGYYGYTF.

The chain employs TRBV7-9 and TRBJ2-3; TRBD1 might be the D (6 bases). There are 13 residues in the CDR3. V was pared by 5 bases and J by 3 bases, with 9 bases between. From germline, CDR1 is SEHNR and CDR2 FQNEAQ (reference sequence). CDR3 nucleotides: TGTGCCAGCAGCCACAGGGTTACAGATACGCAGTATTTT. It is translated as CASSHRVTDTQYF.

This clonotype has at least ten counts. The CDR3 coding sequence is TGCGCCAGCAGCTTCGGGACTGATGAAAAACTGTTTTTT. Encoded protein: CASSFGTDEKLFF. This chain connects TRBV5-1 to TRBJ1-4; possible D gene TRBD1, 5 bases. This CDR3 contains 13 residues. CDR1 is SGHRS, CDR2 YFSETQ, per germline. Trimming cost V 2 bases and J 6 bases, with 8 bases left between them.

This clonotype was counted a few times. The chain has TRBV21-1 and TRBJ1-1. TRBV21-1 is labeled a pseudogene. The CDR3 sequence is 12 residues long. The CDR3 spells CASSMMKGEAFF. The CDR3 DNA is TGTGCCAGCAGCATGATGAAGGGTGAAGCTTTCTTT.

Of note for this clonotype: This sequence may be a read error, since a much larger clone differs from it by one base. The rearrangement joins TRBV5-1 to TRBJ1-2; D is uncertain. This CDR3 region has 14 residues. V was pared by 8 bases and J by 6 bases, with 20 bases between. Germline V gene lookup returns CDR1 SGHRS and CDR2 YFSETQ. CDR3: CARSLRTEGHGYTF. CDR3 sequence (DNA): TGCGCCAGAAGCCTAAGGACCGAAGGGCATGGCTACACCTTC.

This rearrangement joins TRBV5-1 to TRBJ2-6; D gene ambiguous. This CDR3 is built from 15 residues. Looked up from germline, CDR1 is SGHRS and CDR2 is YFSETQ. Trimming shortened V by 6 bases and J by 0 bases, and 10 bases separated the two germline ends. The CDR3 region is CASTNGNSGANVLTF. CDR3 sequence (DNA): TGCGCCAGCACAAACGGAAACTCTGGGGCCAACGTCCTGACTTTC.

This clonotype appeared many times. The CDR3 DNA sequence: TGTGCCACCAGTGAGGGCAGAAACTATGGCTACACCTTC. It specifies CATSEGRNYGYTF. V usage is TRBV24-1 and J usage is TRBJ1-2; D gene uncertain. Trimming took off 4 bases at V and 2 bases at J, with 7 bases between the two ends. This CDR3 spans 13 amino acids. Per the germline V gene, CDR1 is KGHDR and CDR2 is SFDVKD.

V usage is TRBV7-2 and J usage is TRBJ2-7; D not certain. The CDR3 has 14 amino acids. Germline lookup yields CDR1 SGHTA and CDR2 FQGNSA. V lost 1 base and J 2 bases, leaving 9 bases between the germline ends. CDR3 sequence: CASSLGRKTYEQYF. CDR3 nucleotides: TGTGCCAGCAGCTTAGGGCGCAAGACCTACGAGCAGTACTTC. The full variable domain, rest sourced from reference TRBV7-2 and TRBJ2-7, is GAGVSQSPSNKVTEKGKDVELRCDPISGHTALYWYRQSLGQGLEFLIYFQGNSAPDKSGLPSDRFSAERTGGSVSTLTIQRTQQEDSAVYLCASSLGRKTYEQYFGPGTRLTVT.

In its sample, this clonotype was seen a few times. The genes are TRBV7-9 and TRBJ2-5, with TRBD2 matching 8 bases. Germline trimming cut 5 bases from V and 0 bases from J; bases unmatched to any gene: 11. This CDR3 is built from 17 residues. Germline V CDR1 and CDR2: SEHNR, FQNEAQ (reference sequence). CDR3 in amino acids: CASSPAGGGRYQETQYF. For the CDR3, the DNA is TGTGCCAGCAGCCCTGCGGGAGGCGGGAGGTACCAAGAGACCCAGTACTTC.

This clonotype was counted ten times or more. The rearrangement links TRBV28 to TRBJ1-2; TRBD1 is a possible D gene (5 bases). CDR1 is MDHEN and CDR2 is SYDVKM in the germline V gene. The V and J ends lost 6 bases and 4 bases respectively, with 15 bases between them. The CDR3 has 14 amino acids. The CDR3 bases are TGTGCCAGCAGATCTCTGGAGAGGGGCTATGGCTACACCTTC. Translated: CASRSLERGYGYTF.

As to this clonotype: A read error may account for a junction end that differs from germline. The chain uses TRBV7-6 and TRBJ2-7; D is ambiguous. The germline V gene encodes CDR1 SGHVS and CDR2 FNYEAQ. The CDR3 covers 14 residues. The CDR3 DNA follows: TGTGCCAGCAGCCCTAGGACGGGCTCCTACGAGCATTACTTC. This codes for CASSPRTGSYEHYF.

This clonotype appeared many times. This rearrangement joins TRBV20-1 to TRBJ1-1; 10 nucleotides match TRBD1. V was pared by 7 bases and J by 4 bases, with 6 bases of the junction left unmatched. The CDR3 loop spans 13 amino acids. Germline V lookup: CDR1 DFQATT, CDR2 SNEGSKA (reference sequence). CDR3 coding DNA: TGCAGTGGGGACAGGGGTTTAGGCACTGAAGCTTTCTTT. It codes for CSGDRGLGTEAFF.

The CDR3 DNA reads as TGTGCCTGGAGTACCCCCCTGAACGAGCAGTACTTC. Translating it yields CAWSTPLNEQYF. The rearrangement joins TRBV30 to TRBJ2-7; D gene unclear. In germline, CDR1 is GTSNPN, CDR2 SVGIG (reference sequence). V was cut by 2 bases and J by 5 bases, with 10 bases left in between. CDR3 size: 12 residues.

This clonotype was picked up many times. The chain is built from TRBV5-6 and TRBJ1-5; no clear D. The V gene's germline CDR1 is SGHDT and CDR2 YYEEEE. V lost 1 base and J lost 7, with 12 bases in between. This CDR3 contains 14 residues. The CDR3 loop reads CASSLYDVEQPQHF. CDR3 in DNA: TGTGCCAGCAGCTTGTATGATGTAGAACAGCCCCAGCATTTT.

Many counts were recorded for this clonotype. This chain joins TRBV25-1 and TRBJ1-2; tentatively, D is TRBD1 (6 bases). The V end was cut by 3 bases, the J end by 6 bases, with 11 bases between. This CDR3 region has 13 residues. CDR1 and CDR2 from the germline V gene are MGHDK and SYGVNS. CDR3 protein: CASSEDRVDGYTF. In DNA form, the CDR3 reads TGTGCCAGCAGTGAGGACAGAGTGGATGGCTACACCTTC.

Many counts were recorded for this clonotype. As DNA, the CDR3 is TGCGCCAGCAGCTTGGTCCGGGTATCGGCGGGGGAGCTGTTTTTT. Its translation is CASSLVRVSAGELFF. The chain links TRBV5-1 to TRBJ2-2, with D uncertain. Germline CDR1 SGHRS, CDR2 YFSETQ. V lost 0 bases to trimming and J lost 8 bases, with 14 bases between them. The CDR3 totals 15 residues.

This clonotype was seen many times. The rearrangement links TRBV20-1 to TRBJ2-7; D unclear. Germline CDR1 is DFQATT and CDR2 is SNEGSKA (reference sequence). V was shortened by 3 bases and J by 3 bases, with 6 bases between the two germline ends. The CDR3 contains 11 residues. CDR3 coding DNA: TGCAGTGCTAGGCTCGGCTACGAGCAGTACTTC. Translated, it gives CSARLGYEQYF.

The chain carries TRBV6-2 or TRBV6-3 and TRBJ2-2; a weak D match, TRBD1 (6 bases). Trimming removed 2 bases at V and 2 bases at J, with 18 bases between. The length of the CDR3 is 18 residues. Germline V gene lookup returns CDR1 MNHEY and CDR2 SVGEGT. The CDR3 sequence: CASSYPLSGQSNTGELFF. CDR3 nucleotide sequence: TGTGCCAGCAGTTACCCCTTATCTGGACAGAGTAACACCGGGGAGCTGTTTTTT.

This chain connects TRBV23-1 to TRBJ1-2, with no clear D. TRBV23-1 qualifies as an ORF whose function is uncertain. This CDR3 has 14 amino acids. V was pared by 0 bases and J by 4 bases, with 9 bases between. The CDR3 sequence is CASSQSTAAYGYTF. The CDR3 DNA sequence: TGCGCCAGCAGTCAATCGACGGCAGCCTATGGCTACACCTTC.

This clonotype was detected ten times or more. This chain links TRBV24-1 with TRBJ2-1; 8 nucleotides match TRBD2. The trim removed 0 bases at V and 4 bases at J, leaving 7 bases unmatched. Germline CDR1 KGHDR, CDR2 SFDVKD. The CDR3 extends over 17 amino acids. As DNA, the CDR3 is TGTGCCACCAGTGATTTGAGAAGTAGCGGGATTTACAATGAGCAGTTCTTC. It specifies CATSDLRSSGIYNEQFF.

This clonotype appeared many times. V is TRBV20-1 and J is TRBJ1-1; TRBD1 might be the D (5 bases). The CDR3 extends over 10 amino acids. Trimming took off 7 bases at V and 12 bases at J, with 15 bases between the two ends. Germline V CDR1 and CDR2: DFQATT, SNEGSKA (reference sequence). The CDR3 sequence: CSEAGGLSFF. The CDR3 region has the DNA TGCAGTGAAGCTGGGGGGTTATCTTTCTTT.